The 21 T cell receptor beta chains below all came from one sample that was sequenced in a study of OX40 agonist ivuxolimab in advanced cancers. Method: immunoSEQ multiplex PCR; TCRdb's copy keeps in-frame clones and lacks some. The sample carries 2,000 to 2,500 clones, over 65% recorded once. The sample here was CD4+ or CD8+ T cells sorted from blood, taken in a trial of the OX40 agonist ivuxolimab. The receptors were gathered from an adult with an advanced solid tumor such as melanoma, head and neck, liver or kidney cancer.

The chain's CDR3 is CASSFQGFYEQYF. CDR3 sequence (DNA): TGTGCCAGCAGTTTCCAGGGATTCTACGAGCAGTACTTC. The V gene is TRBV6-6, the J gene TRBJ2-7; weak D call: TRBD1 (5 bases). CDR1 and CDR2 from the germline V gene are MNHNY and SVGAGI (reference sequence). V lost 4 bases and J 3 bases, leaving 10 bases between the germline ends. This CDR3 comprises 13 residues.

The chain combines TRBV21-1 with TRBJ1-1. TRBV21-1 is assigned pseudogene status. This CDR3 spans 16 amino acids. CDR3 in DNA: TGTGCCAGCAGTTTCGCCATAGCTACACTTCGCACTGAAGCTTTCTTT. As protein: CASSFAIATLRTEAFF.

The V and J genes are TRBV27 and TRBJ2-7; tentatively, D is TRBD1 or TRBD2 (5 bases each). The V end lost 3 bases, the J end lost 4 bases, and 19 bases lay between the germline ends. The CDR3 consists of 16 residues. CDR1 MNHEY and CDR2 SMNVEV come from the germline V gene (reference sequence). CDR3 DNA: TGTGCCAGCAGTTTCCTCTCTAATCAGGGAGCTTACGAGCAGTACTTC. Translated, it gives CASSFLSNQGAYEQYF.

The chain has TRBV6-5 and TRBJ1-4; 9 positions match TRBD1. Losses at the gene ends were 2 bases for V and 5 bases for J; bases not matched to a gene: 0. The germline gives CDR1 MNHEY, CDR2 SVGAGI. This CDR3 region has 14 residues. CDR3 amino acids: CASSYGTGNEKLFF. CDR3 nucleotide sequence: TGTGCCAGCAGTTACGGGACAGGGAATGAAAAACTGTTTTTT.

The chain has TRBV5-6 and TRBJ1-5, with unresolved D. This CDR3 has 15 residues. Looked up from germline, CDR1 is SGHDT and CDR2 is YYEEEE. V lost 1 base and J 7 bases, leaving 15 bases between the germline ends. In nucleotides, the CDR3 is TGTGCCAGCAGCTTGTCGGCAGAGTGGGAGCAGCCCCAGCATTTT. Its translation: CASSLSAEWEQPQHF. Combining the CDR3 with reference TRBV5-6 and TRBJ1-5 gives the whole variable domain DAGVTQSPTHLIKTRGQQVTLRCSPKSGHDTVSWYQQALGQGPQFIFQYYEEEERQRGNFPDRFSGHQFPNYSSELNVNALLLGDSALYLCASSLSAEWEQPQHFGDGTRLSIL.

CDR3 sequence reads: CASSLSGAGNTIYF. In DNA form, the CDR3 reads TGTGCCAGCAGCTTATCAGGGGCCGGAAACACCATATATTTT. The chain has TRBV7-2 and TRBJ1-3; D may be TRBD1 (6 bases). Germline V lookup: CDR1 SGHTA, CDR2 FQGNSA. V dropped 2 bases and J dropped 4 bases, with 9 bases sitting between them. CDR3 length: 14 amino acids.

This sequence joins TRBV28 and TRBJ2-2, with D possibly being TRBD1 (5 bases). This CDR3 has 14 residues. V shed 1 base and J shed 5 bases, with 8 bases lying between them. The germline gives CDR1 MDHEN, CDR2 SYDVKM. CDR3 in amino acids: CASSLSGITGELFF. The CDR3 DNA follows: TGTGCCAGCAGTTTATCAGGGATTACCGGGGAGCTGTTTTTT. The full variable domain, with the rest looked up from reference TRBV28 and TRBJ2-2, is DVKVTQSSRYLVKRTGEKVFLECVQDMDHENMFWYRQDPGLGLRLIYFSYDVKMKEKGDIPEGYSVSREKKERFSLILESASTNQTSMYLCASSLSGITGELFFGEGSRLTVL.

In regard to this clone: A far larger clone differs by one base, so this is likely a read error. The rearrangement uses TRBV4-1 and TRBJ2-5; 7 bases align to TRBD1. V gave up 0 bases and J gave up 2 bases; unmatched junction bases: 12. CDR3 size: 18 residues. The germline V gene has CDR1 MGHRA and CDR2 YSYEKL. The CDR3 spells CASSQDRGSRDRQETQYF. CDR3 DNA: TGCGCCAGCAGCCAAGATAGGGGGTCCCGGGACAGACAAGAGACCCAGTACTTC.

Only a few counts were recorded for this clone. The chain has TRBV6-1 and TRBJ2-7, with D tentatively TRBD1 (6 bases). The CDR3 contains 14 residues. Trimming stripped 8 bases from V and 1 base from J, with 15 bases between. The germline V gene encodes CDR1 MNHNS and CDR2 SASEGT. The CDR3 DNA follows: TGTGCCAGCTGCCCGACAGGTTCATCCTACGAGCAGTACTTC. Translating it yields CASCPTGSSYEQYF.

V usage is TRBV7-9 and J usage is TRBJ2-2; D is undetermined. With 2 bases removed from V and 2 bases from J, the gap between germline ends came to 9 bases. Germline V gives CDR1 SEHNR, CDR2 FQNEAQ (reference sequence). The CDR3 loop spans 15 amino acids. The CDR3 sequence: CASSLTGPNTGELFF. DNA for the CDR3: TGTGCCAGCAGCTTAACCGGGCCCAACACCGGGGAGCTGTTTTTT.

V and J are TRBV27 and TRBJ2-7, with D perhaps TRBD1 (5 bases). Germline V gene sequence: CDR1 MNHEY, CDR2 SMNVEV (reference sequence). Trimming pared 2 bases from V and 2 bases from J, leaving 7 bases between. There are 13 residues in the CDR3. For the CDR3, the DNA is TGTGCCAGCAGTTTACAGGGTGCCTACGAGCAGTACTTC. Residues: CASSLQGAYEQYF.

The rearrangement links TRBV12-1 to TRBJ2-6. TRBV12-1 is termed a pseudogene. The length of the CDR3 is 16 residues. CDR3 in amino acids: CASSICCVSRANVLTF. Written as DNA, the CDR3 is TGTGCCAGCAGCATCTGCTGTGTAAGTCGGGCCAACGTCCTGACTTTC.

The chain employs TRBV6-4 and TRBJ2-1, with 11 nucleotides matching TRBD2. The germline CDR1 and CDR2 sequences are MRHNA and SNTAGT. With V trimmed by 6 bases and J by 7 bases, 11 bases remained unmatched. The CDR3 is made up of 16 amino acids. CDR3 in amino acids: CASSDVAGGMGNEQFF. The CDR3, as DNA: TGTGCCAGCAGCGATGTAGCGGGAGGGATGGGGAATGAGCAGTTCTTC.

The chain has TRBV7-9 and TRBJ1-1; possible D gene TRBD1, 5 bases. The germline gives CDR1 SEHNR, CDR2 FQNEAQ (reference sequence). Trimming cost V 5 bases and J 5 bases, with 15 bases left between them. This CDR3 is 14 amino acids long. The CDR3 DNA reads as TGTGCCAGCAGCCTCGGACGGACATTAACTGAAGCTTTCTTT. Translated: CASSLGRTLTEAFF. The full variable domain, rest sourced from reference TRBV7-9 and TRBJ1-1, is DTGVSQNPRHKITKRGQNVTFRCDPISEHNRLYWYRQTLGQGPEFLTYFQNEAQLEKSRLLSDRFSAERPKGSFSTLEIQRTEQGDSAMYLCASSLGRTLTEAFFGQGTRLTVV.

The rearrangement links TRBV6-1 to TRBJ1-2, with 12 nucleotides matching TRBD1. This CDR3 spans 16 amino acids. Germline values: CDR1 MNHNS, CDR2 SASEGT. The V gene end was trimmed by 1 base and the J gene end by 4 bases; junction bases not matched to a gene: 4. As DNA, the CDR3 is TGTGCCAGCAGTGAAGTAGGGACAGGGGGCGGCTATGGCTACACCTTC. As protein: CASSEVGTGGGYGYTF.

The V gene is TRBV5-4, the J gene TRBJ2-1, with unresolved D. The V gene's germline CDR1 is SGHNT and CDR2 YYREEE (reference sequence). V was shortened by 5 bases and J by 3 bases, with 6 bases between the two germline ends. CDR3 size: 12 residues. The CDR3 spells CASRSSYNEQFF. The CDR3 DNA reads TGTGCCAGCAGATCAAGCTACAATGAGCAGTTCTTC.

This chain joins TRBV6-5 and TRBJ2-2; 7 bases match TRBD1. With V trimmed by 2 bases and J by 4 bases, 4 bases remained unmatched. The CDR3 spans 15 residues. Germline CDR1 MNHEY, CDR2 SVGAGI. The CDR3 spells CASSYGQAGTGELFF. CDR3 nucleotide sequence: TGTGCCAGCAGTTACGGACAGGCCGGCACCGGGGAGCTGTTTTTT.

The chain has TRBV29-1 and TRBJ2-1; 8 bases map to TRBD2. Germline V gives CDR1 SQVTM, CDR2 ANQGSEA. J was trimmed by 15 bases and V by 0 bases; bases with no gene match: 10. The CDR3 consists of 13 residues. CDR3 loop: CSVEDREQRGRFF. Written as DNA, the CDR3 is TGCAGCGTTGAAGATCGTGAACAGCGGGGGCGGTTCTTC.

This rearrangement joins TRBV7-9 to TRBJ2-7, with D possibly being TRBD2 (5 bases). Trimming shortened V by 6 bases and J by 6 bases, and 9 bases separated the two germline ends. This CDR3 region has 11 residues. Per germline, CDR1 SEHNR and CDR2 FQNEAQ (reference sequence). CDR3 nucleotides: TGTGCCAGCAGTTGGGAGCTCGAGCAGTACTTC. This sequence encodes CASSWELEQYF.

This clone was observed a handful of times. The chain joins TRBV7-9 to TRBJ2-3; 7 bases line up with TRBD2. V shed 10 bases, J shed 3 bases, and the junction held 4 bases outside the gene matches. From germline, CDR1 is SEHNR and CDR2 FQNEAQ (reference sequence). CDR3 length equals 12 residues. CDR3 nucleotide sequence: TGTGCCACCGGGGGGACGACAGATACGCAGTATTTT. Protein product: CATGGTTDTQYF.

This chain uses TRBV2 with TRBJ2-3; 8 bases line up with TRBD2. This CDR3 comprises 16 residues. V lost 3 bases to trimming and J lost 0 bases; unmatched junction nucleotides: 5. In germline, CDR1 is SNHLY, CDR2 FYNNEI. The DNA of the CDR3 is TGTGCCAGCAGTGATCTAGCTAGCGGGAGCACAGATACGCAGTATTTT. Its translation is CASSDLASGSTDTQYF.